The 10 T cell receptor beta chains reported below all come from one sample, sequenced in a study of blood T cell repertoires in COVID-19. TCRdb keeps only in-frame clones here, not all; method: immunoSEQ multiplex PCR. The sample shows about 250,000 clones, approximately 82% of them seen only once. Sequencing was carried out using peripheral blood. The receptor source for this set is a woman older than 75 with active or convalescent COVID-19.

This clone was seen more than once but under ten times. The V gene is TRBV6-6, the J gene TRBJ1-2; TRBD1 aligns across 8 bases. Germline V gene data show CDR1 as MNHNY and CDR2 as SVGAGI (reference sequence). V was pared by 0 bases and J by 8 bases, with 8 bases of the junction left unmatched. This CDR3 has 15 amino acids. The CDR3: CASSYSTGQGGGYTF. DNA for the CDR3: TGTGCCAGCAGTTACTCGACTGGACAGGGAGGCGGCTACACCTTC.

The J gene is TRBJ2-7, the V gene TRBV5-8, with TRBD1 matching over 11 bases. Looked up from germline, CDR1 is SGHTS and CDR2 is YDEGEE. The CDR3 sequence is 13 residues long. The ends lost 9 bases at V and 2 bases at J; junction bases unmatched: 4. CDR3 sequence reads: CATSGQGAYEQYF. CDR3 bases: TGTGCCACCTCGGGACAGGGGGCCTACGAGCAGTACTTC.

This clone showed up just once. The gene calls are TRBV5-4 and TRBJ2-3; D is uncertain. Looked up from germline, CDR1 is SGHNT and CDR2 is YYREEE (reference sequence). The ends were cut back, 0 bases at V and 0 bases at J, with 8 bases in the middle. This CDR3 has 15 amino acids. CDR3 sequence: CASSLGQFSTDTQYF. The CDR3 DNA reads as TGTGCCAGCAGCTTGGGGCAGTTCAGCACAGATACGCAGTATTTT.

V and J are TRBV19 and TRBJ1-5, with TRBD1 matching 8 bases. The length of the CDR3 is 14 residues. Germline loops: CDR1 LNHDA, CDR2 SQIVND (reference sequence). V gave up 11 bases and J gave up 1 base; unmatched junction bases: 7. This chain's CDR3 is CAGGTGRSNQPQHF. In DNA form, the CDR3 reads TGTGCCGGGGGGACAGGTAGAAGCAATCAGCCCCAGCATTTT.

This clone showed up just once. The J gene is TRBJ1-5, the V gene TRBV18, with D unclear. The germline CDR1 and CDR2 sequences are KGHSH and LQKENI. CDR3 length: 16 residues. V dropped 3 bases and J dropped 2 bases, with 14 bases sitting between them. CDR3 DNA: TGTGCCAGCTCACCCCGGGGTGAGGGAGGCAATCAGCCCCAGCATTTT. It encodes CASSPRGEGGNQPQHF.

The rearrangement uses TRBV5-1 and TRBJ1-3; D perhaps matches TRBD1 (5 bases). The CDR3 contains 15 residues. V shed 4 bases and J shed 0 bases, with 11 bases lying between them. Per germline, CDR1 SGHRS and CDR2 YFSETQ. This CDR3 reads CASSPTAGSGNTIYF. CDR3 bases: TGCGCCAGCAGCCCGACAGCCGGCTCTGGAAACACCATATATTTT.

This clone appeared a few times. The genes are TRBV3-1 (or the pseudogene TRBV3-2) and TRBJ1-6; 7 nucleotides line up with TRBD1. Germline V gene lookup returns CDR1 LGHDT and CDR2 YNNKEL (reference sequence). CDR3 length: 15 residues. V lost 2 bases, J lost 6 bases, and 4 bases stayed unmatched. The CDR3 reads CASSQLSGGNSPLHF. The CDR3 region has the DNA TGTGCCAGCAGCCAACTTTCAGGGGGTAATTCACCCCTCCACTTT.

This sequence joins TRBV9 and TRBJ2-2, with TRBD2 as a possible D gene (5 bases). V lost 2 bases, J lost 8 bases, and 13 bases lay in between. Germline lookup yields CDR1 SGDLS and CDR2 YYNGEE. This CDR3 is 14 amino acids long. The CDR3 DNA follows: TGTGCCAGCAGCGTGTTACTGTCGGGAGGGGAGCTGTTTTTT. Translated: CASSVLLSGGELFF.

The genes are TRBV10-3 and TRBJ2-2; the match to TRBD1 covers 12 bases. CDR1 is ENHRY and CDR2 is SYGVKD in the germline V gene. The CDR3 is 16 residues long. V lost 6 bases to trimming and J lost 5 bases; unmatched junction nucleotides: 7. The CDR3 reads CAIRPGQGARTGELFF. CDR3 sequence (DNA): TGTGCCATCAGACCGGGACAGGGGGCTCGGACCGGGGAGCTGTTTTTT.

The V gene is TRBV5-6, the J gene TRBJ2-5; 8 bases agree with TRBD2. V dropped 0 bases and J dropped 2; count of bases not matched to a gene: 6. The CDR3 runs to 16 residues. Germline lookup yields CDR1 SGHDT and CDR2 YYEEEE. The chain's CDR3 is CASSLGVAGPQETQYF. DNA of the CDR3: TGTGCCAGCAGCTTGGGGGTAGCGGGACCTCAAGAGACCCAGTACTTC.